This paragraph reports one T cell receptor beta chain. Its antigen is as yet unknown. The sample originates from a study of vaccination effects on CD4 cells after COVID-19. Study-level background: Before sequencing took place, the ViraFEST assay used viral peptide pools to expand antigen-specific CD4+ T cells. Samples collected post-vaccine were obtained a median of 72 days after the second dose. Findings and caveats of the study: Cross-reaction with common cold coronaviruses was seen in only 1 of 255 vaccine-induced clones from healthy vaccinees. Marked contraction was observed in infection-induced and vaccine-induced clones late after vaccination.

The data were produced by immunoSEQ multiplex PCR, yet TCRdb's version contains in-frame clones alone and is incomplete. Of more than 60,000 clones listed, around two thirds were seen once; the top ten hold 2% to 2.5%. The germline V gene encodes CDR1 MNHEY and CDR2 SVGAGI. V shed 2 bases and J 4 bases; nucleotides not matched to a gene: 6. This CDR3 contains 16 residues. CD4+ T cell isolation took place after 10 days of culture. All study participants received two doses of BNT162b2 or mRNA-1273 vaccine. Specimen: CD4+ T cells from PBMCs cultured without peptide, collected after COVID-19 vaccination. The V call is TRBV6-5, the J call TRBJ1-3, with 9 bases matching TRBD1. The TCR sequence derives from a human donor who received a COVID-19 vaccine. This CDR3 is CASSYRRTGVGNTIYF. CDR3 DNA sequence: TGTGCCAGCAGTTACAGGAGGACAGGGGTCGGAAACACCATATATTTT.